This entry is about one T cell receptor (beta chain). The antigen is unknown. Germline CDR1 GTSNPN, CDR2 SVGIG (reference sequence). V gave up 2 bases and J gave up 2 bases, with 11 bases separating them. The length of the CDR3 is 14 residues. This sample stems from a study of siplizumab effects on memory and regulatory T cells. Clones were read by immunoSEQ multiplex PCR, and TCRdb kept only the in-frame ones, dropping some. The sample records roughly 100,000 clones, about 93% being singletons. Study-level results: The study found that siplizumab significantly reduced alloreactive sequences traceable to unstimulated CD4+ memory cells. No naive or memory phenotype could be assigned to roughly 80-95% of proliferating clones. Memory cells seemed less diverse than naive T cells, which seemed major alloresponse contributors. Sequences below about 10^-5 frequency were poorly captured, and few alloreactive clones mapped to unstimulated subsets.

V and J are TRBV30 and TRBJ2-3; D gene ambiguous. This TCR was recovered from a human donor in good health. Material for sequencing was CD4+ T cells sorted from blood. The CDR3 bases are TGTGCCTGGAGTTGGGCCATACTCACAGATACGCAGTATTTT. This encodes CAWSWAILTDTQYF.